This T cell receptor beta chain was profiled in a study of OX40 agonist ivuxolimab in advanced cancers. V was clipped by 1 base and J by 0 bases, with 13 bases between them. The length of the CDR3 is 17 residues. CDR1 is MNHNS, CDR2 SASEGT, per germline. Only in-frame clones appear in the TCRdb table, and some are missing; sequencing was by immunoSEQ multiplex PCR. The table records about 80,000 clones, 92% of them present only once. The specimen comprised CD4+ or CD8+ T cells sorted from blood, sampled in a trial of the OX40 agonist ivuxolimab. The receptor was derived from an adult with an advanced solid tumor such as melanoma, head and neck, liver or kidney cancer. The J gene is TRBJ1-5, the V gene TRBV6-1, with unresolved D. The CDR3 DNA sequence: TGTGCCAGCAGTGAAGTACATACCAGCTATAGCAATCAGCCCCAGCATTTT. It is translated as CASSEVHTSYSNQPQHF.